These 5 T cell receptor beta chains were sequenced from one sample in a study of blood T cell repertoires in COVID-19. The repertoire was sequenced with immunoSEQ multiplex PCR; TCRdb's copy has only in-frame clones and lacks some. The table shows almost 200,000 clones, with 85% to 90% occurring only once. The sample comprised peripheral blood. The receptors were gathered from a woman aged 70-85 years with acute or convalescent COVID-19.

The chain joins TRBV5-1 to TRBJ1-2; weak D call: TRBD1 (6 bases). Trimming shortened V by 2 bases and J by 2 bases, and 16 bases separated the two germline ends. Germline-derived CDR1 and CDR2 are SGHRS and YFSETQ. This CDR3 region has 16 residues. The CDR3 loop is CASSFWSGGANYGYTF. The CDR3 coding sequence is TGCGCCAGCAGCTTCTGGTCTGGGGGCGCCAACTATGGCTACACCTTC.

This rearrangement joins TRBV3-1 (or the pseudogene TRBV3-2) to TRBJ2-5; D not certain. Germline assignment: CDR1 LGHDT and CDR2 YNNKEL (reference sequence). With 4 bases removed from V and 5 bases from J, the gap between germline ends came to 14 bases. The CDR3 is 14 residues long. This CDR3 reads CASSPVVAPETQYF. CDR3 in DNA: TGTGCCAGCAGCCCTGTCGTAGCTCCGGAGACCCAGTACTTC.

CDR3 sequence (DNA): TGTGCCAGTAGTATCCTCCAGGGGCGGCATCAGCCCCAGCATTTT. Translation: CASSILQGRHQPQHF. This rearrangement joins TRBV19 to TRBJ1-5; weak D call: TRBD1 (6 bases). The CDR3 consists of 15 residues. V lost 3 bases, J lost 5 bases, and 14 bases lay in between. Germline loops: CDR1 LNHDA, CDR2 SQIVND (reference sequence).

The chain employs TRBV20-1 and TRBJ2-7; D gene uncertain. V was trimmed by 6 bases and J by 5 bases, leaving 8 bases between them. The CDR3 sequence is 10 residues long. CDR1 and CDR2 (germline): DFQATT, SNEGSKA (reference sequence). This CDR3 is CSALRNEQYF. CDR3 nucleotides: TGCAGTGCCCTTAGAAACGAGCAGTACTTC.

In its sample, this clone was seen once. V is TRBV10-2 and J is TRBJ1-1, with 9 bases identical to TRBD1. With V trimmed by 10 bases and J by 5 bases, 11 bases remained unmatched. Germline CDR1 WSHSY, CDR2 SAAADI. This CDR3 has 14 amino acids. The CDR3 here is CATHPGTGLTEAFF. CDR3 DNA sequence: TGCGCCACCCACCCCGGGACAGGGTTGACTGAAGCTTTCTTT.